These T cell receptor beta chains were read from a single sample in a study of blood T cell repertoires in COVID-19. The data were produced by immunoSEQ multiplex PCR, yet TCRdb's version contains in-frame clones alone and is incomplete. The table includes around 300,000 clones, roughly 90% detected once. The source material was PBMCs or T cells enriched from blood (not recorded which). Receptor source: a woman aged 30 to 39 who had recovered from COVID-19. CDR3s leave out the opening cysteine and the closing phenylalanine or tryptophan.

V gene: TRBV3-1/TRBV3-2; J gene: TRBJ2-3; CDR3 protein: ASSQDREGRLAGARATDTQY
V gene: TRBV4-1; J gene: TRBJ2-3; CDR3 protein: ASSQVPTSEYTDTQY
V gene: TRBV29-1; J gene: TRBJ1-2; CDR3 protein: SVEERQGDGYT
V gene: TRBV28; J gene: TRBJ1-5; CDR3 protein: ASIGERGSRPQH
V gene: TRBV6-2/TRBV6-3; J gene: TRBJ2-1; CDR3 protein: ASSYSRTSRNYNEQF
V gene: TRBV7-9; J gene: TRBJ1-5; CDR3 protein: ASSASGISNQPQH
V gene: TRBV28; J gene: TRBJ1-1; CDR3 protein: ASSLTFENQAF
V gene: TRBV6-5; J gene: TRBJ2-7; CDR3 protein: ASSFARGDHEQY
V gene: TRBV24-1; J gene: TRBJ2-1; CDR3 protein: ATSELGQESSEQF
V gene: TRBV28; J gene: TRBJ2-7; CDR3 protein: ASSLSGTSGSYEQY
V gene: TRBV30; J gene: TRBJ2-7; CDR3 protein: AWSPLTTSYEQY
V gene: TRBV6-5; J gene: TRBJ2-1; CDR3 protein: AINRVYEQF
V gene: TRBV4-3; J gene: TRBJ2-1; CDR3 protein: ASSQDPGGLAGEYNEQF
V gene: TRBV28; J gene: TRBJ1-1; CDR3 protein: ASSSTGLNTEAF
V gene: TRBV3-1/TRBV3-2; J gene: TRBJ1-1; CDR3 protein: ASSPGTGGRDTEAF
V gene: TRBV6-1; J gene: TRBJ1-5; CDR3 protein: ASSEAKGAHQPQH
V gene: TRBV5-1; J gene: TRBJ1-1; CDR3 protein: ASSATGDTEAF
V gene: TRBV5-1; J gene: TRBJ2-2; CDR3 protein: ASSLVETGELF
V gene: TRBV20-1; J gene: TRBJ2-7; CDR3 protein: SATGPGEQY
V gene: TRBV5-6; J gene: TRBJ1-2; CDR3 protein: ASSLAQGGFHT
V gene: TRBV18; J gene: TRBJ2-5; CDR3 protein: ASSPRGERGETQY
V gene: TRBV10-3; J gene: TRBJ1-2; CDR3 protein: AIFESNYGYT
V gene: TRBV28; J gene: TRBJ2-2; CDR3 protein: ASSSASGRAVGELF
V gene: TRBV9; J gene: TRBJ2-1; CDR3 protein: ASSAGLGLSYNEQF
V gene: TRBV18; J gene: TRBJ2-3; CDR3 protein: ASSPPTGGDYGDTQY
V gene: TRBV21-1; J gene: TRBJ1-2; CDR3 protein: ASSTSDRQPNYGYT
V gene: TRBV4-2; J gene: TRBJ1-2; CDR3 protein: ASSRPGENSYGYT
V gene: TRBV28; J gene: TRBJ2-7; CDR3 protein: ASSPPSSVLSYEQY
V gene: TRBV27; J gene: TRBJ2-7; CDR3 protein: ASRPGQGGMNEQY
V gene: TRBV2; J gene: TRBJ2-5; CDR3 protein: ASGRDSEETQY
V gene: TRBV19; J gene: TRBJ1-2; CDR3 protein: ASTPSGGSGYT
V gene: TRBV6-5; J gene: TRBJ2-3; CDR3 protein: ASSSGGQGTDTQY
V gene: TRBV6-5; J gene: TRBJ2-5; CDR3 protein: ASSYDREGTQY
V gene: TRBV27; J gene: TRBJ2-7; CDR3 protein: AILLGTSGRWSYEQY
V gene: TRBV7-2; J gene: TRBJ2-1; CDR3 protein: ASARGTNEQF
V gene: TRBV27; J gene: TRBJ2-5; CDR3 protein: ASRTLAGVRETQY
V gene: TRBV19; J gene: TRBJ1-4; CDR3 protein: ASSIAGQGATNEKLF
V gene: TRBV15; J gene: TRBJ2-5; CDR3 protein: ATSSRNLAGGGETQY
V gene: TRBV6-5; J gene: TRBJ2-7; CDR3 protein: ASSSSRDSTYEQY
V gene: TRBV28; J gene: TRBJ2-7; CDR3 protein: ASSLPTSGSYEQY